The 6 T cell receptor beta chains given below trace back to one sample, sequenced in a study of T-cell memory formation after mild COVID-19. MiXCR, applied by TCRdb to the 5' RACE reads, yields one record per CDR3 protein. The sample has around 310,000 distinct CDR3 sequences, more than 15% seen once; the top ten hold around 24%. Sequencing input: PBMCs or a T cell subset sorted from them (not recorded which). Receptors were obtained from a man between 18 and 29 years old who had mild COVID-19 (a few samples of this study predate the infection). Cell type and time point are not known.

V gene TRBV7-2 combines with J gene TRBJ2-5, with unresolved D. Trimming removed 3 bases from V and 3 bases from J, with 8 bases in between. The CDR3 totals 13 residues. Germline loops: CDR1 SGHTA, CDR2 FQGNSA. CDR3 sequence: CASSFMGKETQYF. CDR3 in DNA: TGTGCCAGCAGCTTCATGGGGAAAGAGACCCAGTACTTC.

The sample holds a few counts of this clonotype. This rearrangement joins TRBV9 to TRBJ1-6; no reliable D call. Germline-derived CDR1 and CDR2 are SGDLS and YYNGEE. The CDR3 totals 16 residues. Deletions cut 4 bases from V and 0 bases from J, with 11 bases between. CDR3 sequence: CASSPAGSSYNSPLHF. CDR3 DNA: TGTGCCAGCAGCCCAGCGGGGAGCTCCTATAATTCACCCCTCCACTTT.

This clonotype came up a few times. The chain couples TRBV4-2 to TRBJ2-2; D ambiguous. CDR1 LGHNA and CDR2 YNFKEQ come from the germline V gene. V was clipped by 1 base and J by 7 bases, with 13 bases between them. This CDR3 has 15 residues. CDR3 in DNA: TGTGCCAGCAGCCAAGTCATCCGGGTGGGCGGGGAGCTGTTTTTT. This codes for CASSQVIRVGGELFF.

A few counts support this clonotype. The chain couples TRBV7-6 to TRBJ2-3; D tentatively fits TRBD1 or TRBD2 (5 bases each). Trimming cost V 5 bases and J 4 bases, with 25 bases left between them. Germline CDR1 reads SGHVS; CDR2 reads FNYEAQ. This CDR3 has 18 amino acids. The CDR3 bases are TGTGCCAGCAGCAAACTGTCCGGTCGGGGCAGAGAGTCAGATACGCAGTATTTT. This encodes CASSKLSGRGRESDTQYF.

The CDR3 loop reads CASSPRGTGGIEQYF. In nucleotides, the CDR3 is TGTGCCAGCAGCCCGAGAGGGACAGGGGGGATAGAGCAGTACTTC. J is TRBJ2-7 and V is TRBV6-5; 11 bases are a match to TRBD1. This CDR3 region has 15 residues. V lost 6 bases and J lost 7; bases outside the gene matches: 11. Per the germline V gene, CDR1 is MNHEY and CDR2 is SVGAGI.

The chain uses TRBV28 and TRBJ2-3; D possibly corresponds to TRBD2 (7 bases). Germline V gene lookup returns CDR1 MDHEN and CDR2 SYDVKM. The CDR3 consists of 13 residues. The CDR3 DNA reads TGTGCAGCTACGGGGGGCGCAACAGATACGCAGTATTTT. Amino acid sequence: CAATGGATDTQYF.